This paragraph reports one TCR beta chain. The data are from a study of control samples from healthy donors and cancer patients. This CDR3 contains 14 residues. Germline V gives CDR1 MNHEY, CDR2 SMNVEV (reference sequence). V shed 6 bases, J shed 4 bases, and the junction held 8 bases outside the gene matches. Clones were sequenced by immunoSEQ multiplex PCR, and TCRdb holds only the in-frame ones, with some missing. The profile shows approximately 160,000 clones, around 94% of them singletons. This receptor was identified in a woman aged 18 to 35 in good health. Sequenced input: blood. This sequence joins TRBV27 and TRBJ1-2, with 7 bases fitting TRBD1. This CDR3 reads CASRKVRDSYGYTF. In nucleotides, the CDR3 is TGTGCCAGCAGAAAAGTACGGGACAGCTATGGCTACACCTTC.